This is a list of T cell receptor beta chains from one sample in a study of shared clonotypes between healthy human individuals. The table came from immunoSEQ multiplex PCR; TCRdb's copy has only in-frame clones and leaves some out. The data contain roughly 1,000,000 clones, around 78% of them singletons. The specimen sequenced was memory CD4+ T cells from PBMCs. These receptor sequences come from a man aged 18-30 years in good health. Some clones in this sample may be carry-over from other donors' samples. Each CDR3 is given with its conserved first and last residue. The D gene is left open where the match is weak. Clone size is given for some rows only: seen once, a few or many times, or a class if the clone is expanded.

V gene: TRBV6-1
clone size: few
D gene: -
J gene: TRBJ2-3
CDR3 DNA: TGTGCCAGCGGCCAGGCAGTCCTGAATACGCAGTATTTT
CDR3 protein: CASGQAVLNTQYF

V gene: TRBV2
clone size: few
D gene: -
J gene: TRBJ2-1
CDR3 DNA: TGTGCCAGCCGTGGGGAGTCGAAGGGGAATGAGCAGTTCTTC
CDR3 protein: CASRGESKGNEQFF

V gene: TRBV30
clone size: -
D gene: TRBD2
J gene: TRBJ2-7
CDR3 DNA: TGTGCCTGGGGACCGGGACTAGCGCCTTACGAGCAGTACTTC
CDR3 protein: CAWGPGLAPYEQYF

V gene: TRBV11-2
clone size: -
D gene: -
J gene: TRBJ2-3
CDR3 DNA: TGTGCCAGCAGCCCTAGGGCGGGCAGGGTGGCCACAGATACGCAGTATTTT
CDR3 protein: CASSPRAGRVATDTQYF

V gene: TRBV5-1
clone size: few
D gene: TRBD2
J gene: TRBJ2-1
CDR3 DNA: TGCGCCAGCAGTCCAGGAGGCGGGAGACAGAATGAGCAGTTCTTC
CDR3 protein: CASSPGGGRQNEQFF

V gene: TRBV5-1
clone size: -
D gene: TRBD2
J gene: TRBJ2-7
CDR3 DNA: TGCGCCAGCAGCTTGGGCGCTAGCGGGAGTGGGACCTCCTACGAGCAGTACTTC
CDR3 protein: CASSLGASGSGTSYEQYF

V gene: TRBV6-4
clone size: -
D gene: -
J gene: TRBJ2-6
CDR3 DNA: TGTGCCAGCCAAGCGGCCTGGGGGGACGGGGTTGGGGCCAACGTCCTGACTTTC
CDR3 protein: CASQAAWGDGVGANVLTF

V gene: TRBV4-1
clone size: -
D gene: -
J gene: TRBJ1-1
CDR3 DNA: TGCGCCAGCAGCCAAGGGCCGGCCAGGGAGGCCCGGGGCACTGAAGCTTTCTTT
CDR3 protein: CASSQGPAREARGTEAFF

V gene: TRBV6-1
clone size: -
D gene: -
J gene: TRBJ2-7
CDR3 DNA: TGTGCCAGCAGTGAATTGTCCGCAGCCCGGATCGAGCAGTACTTC
CDR3 protein: CASSELSAARIEQYF

V gene: TRBV7-6
clone size: -
D gene: TRBD2
J gene: TRBJ2-2
CDR3 DNA: TGTGCCAGCAGCCAACCGGGACTAGCGGACACCGGGGAGCTGTTTTTT
CDR3 protein: CASSQPGLADTGELFF

V gene: TRBV5-4
clone size: -
D gene: TRBD2
J gene: TRBJ2-2
CDR3 DNA: TGTGCCAGCAGACCTAGCGGGAGGACGAACACCGGGGAGCTGTTTTTT
CDR3 protein: CASRPSGRTNTGELFF

V gene: TRBV6-6
clone size: -
D gene: TRBD1
J gene: TRBJ1-6
CDR3 DNA: TGTGCCAGCAGGTGGACAGGCTTGCCCCTCCACTTT
CDR3 protein: CASRWTGLPLHF

V gene: TRBV27
clone size: -
D gene: TRBD2
J gene: TRBJ2-3
CDR3 DNA: TGTGCCAGCAGTTCCCGAAGCGGGAGGGCCTATCGTGCTAGCACAGATACGCAGTATTTT
CDR3 protein: CASSSRSGRAYRASTDTQYF

V gene: TRBV2
clone size: -
D gene: TRBD1
J gene: TRBJ1-4
CDR3 DNA: TGTGCCAGCAGTTCTCAGGGGGGGAATGAAAAACTGTTTTTT
CDR3 protein: CASSSQGGNEKLFF

V gene: TRBV27
clone size: -
D gene: -
J gene: TRBJ1-2
CDR3 DNA: TGTGCCAGCCCATGGGGGGGTCCCTATGGCTACACCTTC
CDR3 protein: CASPWGGPYGYTF

V gene: TRBV9
clone size: -
D gene: -
J gene: TRBJ1-4
CDR3 DNA: TGTGCCAGCAGCCCGTCATCCCGGGCCGAAAAACTGTTTTTT
CDR3 protein: CASSPSSRAEKLFF

V gene: TRBV6-5
clone size: -
D gene: TRBD1
J gene: TRBJ1-1
CDR3 DNA: TGTGCCATCAGAGCCGACAGGGAGAGGAGCACTGAAGCTTTCTTT
CDR3 protein: CAIRADRERSTEAFF

V gene: TRBV19
clone size: -
D gene: TRBD1
J gene: TRBJ2-1
CDR3 DNA: TGTGCCAGTAGTATCCGGGACAGGGGGTTCGATGAGCAGTTCTTC
CDR3 protein: CASSIRDRGFDEQFF

V gene: TRBV4-2
clone size: -
D gene: -
J gene: TRBJ1-1
CDR3 DNA: TGTGCCAGCAGCCAAGATACGGCAAACACTGAAGCTTTCTTT
CDR3 protein: CASSQDTANTEAFF

V gene: TRBV5-4
clone size: -
D gene: -
J gene: TRBJ2-7
CDR3 DNA: TGTGCCAGCAGCCCGGGCGGGACGGCCGAGACCTACGAGCAGTACTTC
CDR3 protein: CASSPGGTAETYEQYF

V gene: TRBV4-1
clone size: -
D gene: -
J gene: TRBJ1-4
CDR3 DNA: TGCGCCAGCAGCCAAGAGGGACGAGGCCTGTTTTTT
CDR3 protein: CASSQEGRGLFF

V gene: TRBV5-4
clone size: few
D gene: -
J gene: TRBJ1-1
CDR3 DNA: TGTGCCAGCAGCCCCCTAGGGGGAGACACTGAAGCTTTCTTT
CDR3 protein: CASSPLGGDTEAFF

V gene: TRBV5-6
clone size: -
D gene: TRBD2
J gene: TRBJ2-3
CDR3 DNA: TGTGCCAGCAGCCCTAGCGGGAAGCCAGATACGCAGTATTTT
CDR3 protein: CASSPSGKPDTQYF

V gene: TRBV7-6
clone size: -
D gene: -
J gene: TRBJ2-4
CDR3 DNA: TGTGCCAGCAGCTTGCGACAGCAGTACTTC
CDR3 protein: CASSLRQQYF

V gene: TRBV13
clone size: -
D gene: TRBD1
J gene: TRBJ1-6
CDR3 DNA: TGTGCCAGCAGCTTATTACAGGGGAATATGTCACCCCTCCACTTT
CDR3 protein: CASSLLQGNMSPLHF

V gene: TRBV7-9
clone size: -
D gene: -
J gene: TRBJ1-2
CDR3 DNA: TGTGCCAGCAGCTTAGGGGACGGCTATGGCTACACCTTC
CDR3 protein: CASSLGDGYGYTF

V gene: TRBV5-3
clone size: -
D gene: -
J gene: TRBJ1-5
CDR3 DNA: TGTGCCAGAAGCTTGTGTCCAAGTTTGAACAATCAGCCCCAGCATTTT
CDR3 protein: CARSLCPSLNNQPQHF

V gene: TRBV6-6
clone size: few
D gene: -
J gene: TRBJ1-1
CDR3 DNA: TGTGCCATCAGAGAAACCGGGACGCACACTGAAGCTTTCTTT
CDR3 protein: CAIRETGTHTEAFF

V gene: TRBV9
clone size: -
D gene: TRBD1
J gene: TRBJ1-5
CDR3 DNA: TGTGCCAGCAGCTCGGGACAGAATCAGCCCCAGCATTTT
CDR3 protein: CASSSGQNQPQHF

V gene: TRBV4-2
clone size: -
D gene: -
J gene: TRBJ2-1
CDR3 DNA: TGTGCCAGCAGCCAAGTATCGGCTAGGAGTGGCAATGAGCAGTTCTTC
CDR3 protein: CASSQVSARSGNEQFF

V gene: TRBV19
clone size: -
D gene: -
J gene: TRBJ2-1
CDR3 DNA: TGTGCCAGTAGTGCCTCCCATATAGTGGGACTTCTCAATGAGCAGTTCTTC
CDR3 protein: CASSASHIVGLLNEQFF

V gene: TRBV7-9
clone size: -
D gene: -
J gene: TRBJ2-3
CDR3 DNA: TGTGCCAGCAGTTTCCACAGCACAGATACGCAGTATTTT
CDR3 protein: CASSFHSTDTQYF

V gene: TRBV2
clone size: -
D gene: -
J gene: TRBJ2-6
CDR3 DNA: TGTGCCAGCAGCCCGGACACCTCTGGGGCCAACGTCCTGACTTTC
CDR3 protein: CASSPDTSGANVLTF

V gene: TRBV11-2
clone size: -
D gene: -
J gene: TRBJ1-5
CDR3 DNA: TGTGCCAGCAGCTTATATGGGGGAAGCAATCAGCCCCAGCATTTT
CDR3 protein: CASSLYGGSNQPQHF

V gene: TRBV18
clone size: -
D gene: -
J gene: TRBJ2-2
CDR3 DNA: TGTGCCAGCTCACCCCAACATGGGACCGGGGAGCTGTTTTTT
CDR3 protein: CASSPQHGTGELFF

V gene: TRBV15
clone size: -
D gene: TRBD1
J gene: TRBJ2-4
CDR3 DNA: TGTGCCACCAGCAGGGGGGGACAGGTTGGGCAAAACATTCAGTACTTC
CDR3 protein: CATSRGGQVGQNIQYF

V gene: TRBV5-1
clone size: -
D gene: -
J gene: TRBJ2-7
CDR3 DNA: TGCGCCAGCAGCTTGGCCGCGGGGGAAGGGGGAGTCTACGAGCAGTACTTC
CDR3 protein: CASSLAAGEGGVYEQYF

V gene: TRBV7-9
clone size: -
D gene: -
J gene: TRBJ2-2
CDR3 DNA: TGTGCCAGCAGCTTAATGGCCGGGGAGCTGTTTTTT
CDR3 protein: CASSLMAGELFF

V gene: TRBV5-5
clone size: -
D gene: TRBD2
J gene: TRBJ2-7
CDR3 DNA: TGTGCCAGCAGCCCAGGACTAGCGGGAGGGCTATACGAGCAGTACTTC
CDR3 protein: CASSPGLAGGLYEQYF

V gene: TRBV4-1
clone size: many
D gene: TRBD2
J gene: TRBJ2-3
CDR3 DNA: TGCGCCAGCAGCCATGTTTTAGCGGGAGGTTCGACCGATACGCAGTATTTT
CDR3 protein: CASSHVLAGGSTDTQYF

V gene: TRBV5-1
clone size: once
D gene: -
J gene: TRBJ1-1
CDR3 DNA: TGCGCCAGCAGCCTCACGGGAGACCACCGAAGAAGGGCGAACACTGAAGCTTTCTTT
CDR3 protein: CASSLTGDHRRRANTEAFF

V gene: TRBV27
clone size: -
D gene: TRBD1
J gene: TRBJ2-2
CDR3 DNA: TGTGCCACAGGGACAGGGGGCGGCACCGGGGAGCTGTTTTTT
CDR3 protein: CATGTGGGTGELFF

V gene: TRBV7-9
clone size: once
D gene: -
J gene: TRBJ2-1
CDR3 DNA: TGTGCCAGCAGCTTAGGCCAGGGCAATGAGCAGTTCTTC
CDR3 protein: CASSLGQGNEQFF

V gene: TRBV29-1
clone size: -
D gene: -
J gene: TRBJ1-2
CDR3 DNA: TGCAGCGTTGGCAGGGTCCTCAACTATGGCTACACCTTC
CDR3 protein: CSVGRVLNYGYTF

V gene: TRBV10-3
clone size: -
D gene: -
J gene: TRBJ2-3
CDR3 DNA: TGTGCCATCAGAGGGTATGGCACAGATACGCAGTATTTT
CDR3 protein: CAIRGYGTDTQYF

V gene: TRBV5-1
clone size: -
D gene: TRBD1
J gene: TRBJ2-5
CDR3 DNA: TGCGCCAGCAGCTTGGGACAGGGGGCGCTGGGGGAGACCCAGTACTTC
CDR3 protein: CASSLGQGALGETQYF

V gene: TRBV19
clone size: few
D gene: TRBD1
J gene: TRBJ2-6
CDR3 DNA: TGTGCCAGTAAATTGACAGGGGGTCAGAGCTCTGGGGCCAACGTCCTGACTTTC
CDR3 protein: CASKLTGGQSSGANVLTF

V gene: TRBV7-2
clone size: -
D gene: -
J gene: TRBJ2-3
CDR3 DNA: TGTGCCAGCAGCACCAGGGACCGTGGAGATACGCAGTATTTT
CDR3 protein: CASSTRDRGDTQYF

V gene: TRBV28
clone size: -
D gene: TRBD1
J gene: TRBJ2-7
CDR3 DNA: TGTGCCAGCAGTGACAAACCGGGACAGGGAACCTACGAGCAGTACTTC
CDR3 protein: CASSDKPGQGTYEQYF

V gene: TRBV21-1
clone size: -
D gene: -
J gene: TRBJ2-7
CDR3 DNA: TGTGCCAGCAGCAAGGTTAGGGGGGCCTACGAGCAGTACTTC
CDR3 protein: CASSKVRGAYEQYF

V gene: TRBV7-9
clone size: -
D gene: -
J gene: TRBJ1-3
CDR3 DNA: TGTGCCAGCAGCTTCTTACCCGGGACTGGAAACACCATATATTTT
CDR3 protein: CASSFLPGTGNTIYF

V gene: TRBV6-9
clone size: -
D gene: -
J gene: TRBJ1-5
CDR3 DNA: TGTGCCAGCAGTTTGACCAGCTATCAGCCCCAGCATTTT
CDR3 protein: CASSLTSYQPQHF

V gene: TRBV5-6
clone size: once
D gene: -
J gene: TRBJ2-7
CDR3 DNA: TGTGCCAGCAGCTTGACAGTTGGAGAGCAGTACTTC
CDR3 protein: CASSLTVGEQYF

V gene: TRBV5-4
clone size: -
D gene: TRBD1
J gene: TRBJ2-3
CDR3 DNA: TGTGCCAGCAGCTCCGGACAGGTCCCAGATACGCAGTATTTT
CDR3 protein: CASSSGQVPDTQYF

V gene: TRBV5-1
clone size: once
D gene: -
J gene: TRBJ1-4
CDR3 DNA: TGCGCCAGCAGCTTGATTCAGCCAACTAATGAAAAACTGTTTTTT
CDR3 protein: CASSLIQPTNEKLFF

V gene: TRBV6-1
clone size: few
D gene: TRBD2
J gene: TRBJ2-5
CDR3 DNA: TGTGCCAGCAGTGAACTAGCGGGAGGGCTAGAGACCCAGTACTTC
CDR3 protein: CASSELAGGLETQYF

V gene: TRBV5-5
clone size: -
D gene: -
J gene: TRBJ2-2
CDR3 DNA: TGTGCCAGCAGATGGCGAACAGAGAACACCGGGGAGCTGTTTTTT
CDR3 protein: CASRWRTENTGELFF

V gene: TRBV5-1
clone size: once
D gene: -
J gene: TRBJ2-5
CDR3 DNA: TGCGCCAGCAGCTTGGCCGGAGGGGGCAGAGAGACCCAGTACTTC
CDR3 protein: CASSLAGGGRETQYF

V gene: TRBV28
clone size: -
D gene: -
J gene: TRBJ2-7
CDR3 DNA: TGTGCCAGCGCCCTTTTACCCCCTAAGCAGTACTTC
CDR3 protein: CASALLPPKQYF

V gene: TRBV5-1
clone size: -
D gene: TRBD2
J gene: TRBJ2-1
CDR3 DNA: TGCGCCAGCAGCTTGGTGGCGGGAGCCATTAATGAGCAGTTCTTC
CDR3 protein: CASSLVAGAINEQFF